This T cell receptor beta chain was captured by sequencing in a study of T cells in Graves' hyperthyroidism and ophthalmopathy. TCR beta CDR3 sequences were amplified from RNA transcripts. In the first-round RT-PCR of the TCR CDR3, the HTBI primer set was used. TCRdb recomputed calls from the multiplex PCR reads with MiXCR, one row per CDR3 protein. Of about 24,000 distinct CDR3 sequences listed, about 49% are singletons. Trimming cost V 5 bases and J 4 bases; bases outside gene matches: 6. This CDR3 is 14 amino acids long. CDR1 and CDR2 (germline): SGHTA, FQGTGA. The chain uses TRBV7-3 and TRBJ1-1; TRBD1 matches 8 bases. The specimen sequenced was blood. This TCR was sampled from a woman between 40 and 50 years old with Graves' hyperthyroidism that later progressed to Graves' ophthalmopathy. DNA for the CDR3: TGTGCCAGCAGCGCAGCAGGGGGCGGCACTGAAGCTTTCTTT. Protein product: CASSAAGGGTEAFF.